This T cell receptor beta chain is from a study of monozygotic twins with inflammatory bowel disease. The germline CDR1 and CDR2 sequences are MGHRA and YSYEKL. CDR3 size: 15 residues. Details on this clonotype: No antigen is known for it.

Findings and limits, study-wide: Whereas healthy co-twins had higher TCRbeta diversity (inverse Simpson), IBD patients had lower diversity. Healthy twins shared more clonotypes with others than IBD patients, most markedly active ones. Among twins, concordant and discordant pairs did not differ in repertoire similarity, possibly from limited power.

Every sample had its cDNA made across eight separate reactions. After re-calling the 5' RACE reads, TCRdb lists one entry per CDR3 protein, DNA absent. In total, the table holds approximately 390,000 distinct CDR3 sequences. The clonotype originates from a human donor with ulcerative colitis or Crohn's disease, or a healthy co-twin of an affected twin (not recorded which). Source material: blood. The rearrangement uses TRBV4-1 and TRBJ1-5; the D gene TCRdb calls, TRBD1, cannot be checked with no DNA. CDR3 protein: CASSEYVSGNQPQHF.